The 7 T cell receptor beta chains reported below all come from one sample, sequenced in a study of technical replicates of blood from a handful of donors. TCRdb keeps only in-frame clones here, not all; method: immunoSEQ multiplex PCR. The sample has 60,000 to 80,000 clones; approximately 91% are singletons. Material: PBMCs. These receptors were collected from a human donor in good health. Some clones in this sample may be carry-over from other donors' samples.

This sequence joins TRBV2 and TRBJ2-5; 7 nucleotides align to TRBD2. The V gene end was trimmed by 2 bases and the J gene end by 5 bases; junction bases not matched to a gene: 11. Germline-derived CDR1 and CDR2 are SNHLY and FYNNEI. This CDR3 contains 16 residues. CDR3 loop: CASSEIQGGGRETQYF. The CDR3, as DNA: TGTGCCAGCAGTGAAATTCAGGGCGGGGGTAGGGAGACCCAGTACTTC.

About this clone: Distinct nucleotide sequences in the sample also encode this CDR3. V and J are TRBV6-5 and TRBJ1-2; the D gene is possibly TRBD1 (6 bases). Trimming cost V 6 bases and J 8 bases, with 10 bases left between them. CDR1 MNHEY and CDR2 SVGAGI come from the germline V gene. This CDR3 comprises 11 residues. Written as DNA, the CDR3 is TGTGCCAGCAGCAACAGGGTGGGCTACACCTTC. It specifies CASSNRVGYTF.

This chain uses TRBV4-3 with TRBJ1-5; the D is unclear. Germline CDR1 and CDR2: LGHNA and YSLEER. The CDR3 covers 14 residues. The V gene lost 0 bases and the J gene lost 0 bases, with 3 bases spanning the gap. Here the CDR3 reads CASSQDISNQPQHF. The CDR3 DNA reads TGCGCCAGCAGCCAAGATATTAGCAATCAGCCCCAGCATTTT.

This clone was recorded once. The J gene is TRBJ2-1, the V gene TRBV10-1; 7 nucleotides match TRBD2. Losses at the gene ends were 8 bases for V and 1 base for J; bases not matched to a gene: 14. CDR3 size: 17 residues. From germline, CDR1 is WNHNN and CDR2 SYGVQD (reference sequence). CDR3 sequence (DNA): TGCGCCAGCCGCAAGGGCCTAGCGGTAGGGTCCTACAATGAGCAGTTCTTC. This encodes CASRKGLAVGSYNEQFF.

The chain combines TRBV4-2 with TRBJ2-1; D possibly corresponds to TRBD2 (6 bases). V was clipped by 0 bases and J by 7 bases, with 10 bases between them. Per the germline V gene, CDR1 is LGHNA and CDR2 is YNFKEQ. This CDR3 spans 14 amino acids. This chain's CDR3 is CASSQDGRGNEQFF. The CDR3 region has the DNA TGTGCCAGCAGCCAAGACGGGAGAGGGAATGAGCAGTTCTTC.

The J gene is TRBJ1-3, the V gene TRBV5-1; TRBD1 aligns across 7 bases. V dropped 4 bases and J dropped 2; count of bases not matched to a gene: 3. Germline loops: CDR1 SGHRS, CDR2 YFSETQ. The CDR3 extends over 14 amino acids. CDR3 bases: TGCGCCAGCAGCGTAGGGACAGCTGGAAACACCATATATTTT. It yields the protein CASSVGTAGNTIYF.

The sample holds one count of this clone. The chain combines TRBV6-5 with TRBJ1-6; 11 bases are shared with TRBD1. The length of the CDR3 is 13 residues. The trim removed 6 bases at V and 12 bases at J, leaving 4 bases unmatched. CDR1 MNHEY and CDR2 SVGAGI come from the germline V gene. CDR3 bases: TGTGCCAGCAGGGGGACAGGGGGTCAACCCCTCCACTTT. Translation: CASRGTGGQPLHF.